Shown below are 14 T cell receptor beta chains from a single sample sequenced in a study of regulatory T cells in long-lasting Graves disease. Described time point: newly diagnosed GD, antithyroid drugs for less than 3 months. PBMC-derived RNA was used for the TCR library. Construction of TCR beta libraries relied on iRepertoire HTBI primers and on Arm-PCR targeting CDR3 regions. TCRdb used MiXCR to reprocess the multiplex PCR reads, holding one entry per CDR3 protein. The sample lists about half a million distinct CDR3 sequences, 12% occurring once. The same sample was also studied in work on T cells in Graves' hyperthyroidism and ophthalmopathy.

Specimen: peripheral blood mononuclear cells (PBMCs), collected at new diagnosis, from a patient treated with antithyroid drugs. These receptors originate from a woman in her 30s with Graves disease.

The sample holds many counts of this clonotype. The chain recombines TRBV15 with TRBJ2-7, with unresolved D. Germline assignment: CDR1 LNHNV and CDR2 YYDKDF (reference sequence). Trimming pared 0 bases from V and 3 bases from J, leaving 15 bases between. The CDR3 is 16 amino acids. The CDR3: CATSRDIPPTGYEQYF. DNA for the CDR3: TGTGCCACCAGCAGAGATATCCCCCCCACCGGCTACGAGCAGTACTTC.

The table lists this clonotype with many counts. The rearrangement joins TRBV7-2 to TRBJ2-5; TRBD1 is a possible D gene (5 bases). This CDR3 has 13 residues. Trimming cost V 3 bases and J 8 bases, with 13 bases left between them. CDR1 SGHTA and CDR2 FQGNSA come from the germline V gene. Here the CDR3 DNA reads TGTGCCAGCAGCTTGCAGGGAAGCGAAACCCAGTACTTC. Residues: CASSLQGSETQYF.

The sample holds many counts of this clonotype. The chain combines TRBV7-9 with TRBJ1-2; no clear D gene. Looked up from germline, CDR1 is SEHNR and CDR2 is FQNEAQ (reference sequence). V lost 1 base, J lost 5 bases, and 5 bases lay in between. This CDR3 is 12 amino acids long. CDR3 coding DNA: TGTGCCAGCAGCTTAGACGAGTATGGCTACACCTTC. It is translated as CASSLDEYGYTF.

This clonotype was counted ten times or more. The V and J genes are TRBV29-1 and TRBJ2-7; D possibly corresponds to TRBD1 (5 bases). Trimming left V 5 bases short and J 0 bases short, with 17 bases between. Germline lookup yields CDR1 SQVTM and CDR2 ANQGSEA. The CDR3 spans 15 residues. CDR3 bases: TGCAGCGTTCTTAGGTCCGCGACAGCCTCCTACGAGCAGTACTTC. Protein: CSVLRSATASYEQYF.

The CDR3 loop reads CSATRRAGEQYF. CDR3 DNA: TGCAGTGCAACCCGGAGGGCAGGGGAGCAGTACTTC. The chain is built from TRBV20-1 and TRBJ2-7; D might be TRBD2 (6 bases). Trimming shortened V by 6 bases and J by 7 bases, and 16 bases separated the two germline ends. Germline V gene data show CDR1 as DFQATT and CDR2 as SNEGSKA (reference sequence). This CDR3 is built from 12 residues.

This rearrangement joins TRBV20-1 to TRBJ1-3, with a possible D match to TRBD1 (6 bases). The CDR3 loop spans 14 amino acids. With 0 bases removed from V and 4 bases from J, the gap between germline ends came to 10 bases. The V gene's germline CDR1 is DFQATT and CDR2 SNEGSKA (reference sequence). The DNA for the CDR3 is TGCAGTGCTAGAGAGGGGGGCGCGGGAAACACCATATATTTT. It specifies CSAREGGAGNTIYF.

This clonotype has only a few counts. The J gene is TRBJ1-4, the V gene TRBV19; TRBD1 agrees at 7 bases. Germline CDR1 LNHDA, CDR2 SQIVND (reference sequence). This CDR3 contains 17 residues. V lost 6 bases and J lost 0; bases outside the gene matches: 10. The CDR3 DNA follows: TGTGCCAGTAGCCGGGGACAGACCAGTGCAACTAATGAAAAACTGTTTTTT. Protein product: CASSRGQTSATNEKLFF.

This clonotype was recorded at least ten times. The rearrangement links TRBV10-2 to TRBJ2-7; 7 bases are a match to TRBD1. In germline, CDR1 is WSHSY, CDR2 SAAADI. Unmatched junction bases numbered 12, after V lost 6 bases and J lost 1 base. The CDR3 has 16 residues. The CDR3: CASRPTGMGTSYEQYF. In DNA, the CDR3 is TGCGCCAGCAGACCGACAGGGATGGGTACATCCTACGAGCAGTACTTC.

In its sample, this clonotype was seen many times. The gene calls are TRBV14 and TRBJ2-7; D not certain. Germline CDR1 and CDR2: SGHDN and FVKESK. CDR3 length: 13 amino acids. V lost 3 bases, J lost 12 bases, and 18 bases lay in between. This CDR3 reads CASSQMNLEAPYF. CDR3 DNA sequence: TGTGCCAGCAGCCAGATGAATTTAGAAGCCCCGTACTTC. Full variable domain (missing parts from reference TRBV14 and TRBJ2-7): EAGVTQFPSHSVIEKGQTVTLRCDPISGHDNLYWYRRVMGKEIKFLLHFVKESKQDESGMPNNRFLAERTGGTYSTLKVQPAELEDSGVYFCASSQMNLEAPYFGPGTRLTVT.

The chain recombines TRBV20-1 with TRBJ2-7; 10 bases map to TRBD2. J gave up 3 bases and V 0 bases, and 11 bases lay outside the gene matches. The CDR3 consists of 17 residues. CDR1 and CDR2 from the germline V gene are DFQATT and SNEGSKA (reference sequence). This chain's CDR3 is CSAREPSGSTLGYEQYF. The CDR3 nucleotides are TGCAGTGCTAGAGAGCCTAGCGGGAGTACCCTGGGCTACGAGCAGTACTTC.

This clonotype occurred many times. The chain joins TRBV13 to TRBJ1-1, with 8 bases aligning to TRBD1. This CDR3 contains 15 residues. V shed 4 bases, J shed 5 bases, and the junction held 9 bases outside the gene matches. From germline, CDR1 is PRHDT and CDR2 FYEKMQ (reference sequence). CDR3 protein: CASSSVDRASTEAFF. The CDR3 bases are TGTGCCAGCAGCTCCGTGGACAGGGCGTCGACTGAAGCTTTCTTT.

This clonotype was counted between two and nine times. The genes are TRBV18 and TRBJ2-1, with D unclear. Trimming stripped 0 bases from V and 7 bases from J, with 13 bases between. Germline V gene lookup returns CDR1 KGHSH and CDR2 LQKENI. This CDR3 has 15 residues. The CDR3 bases are TGTGCCAGCTCACCACCTTCCAGCTTTGGAAATGAGCAGTTCTTC. Protein: CASSPPSSFGNEQFF.

This clonotype came up many times. V gene TRBV7-2 combines with J gene TRBJ2-7; D gene unclear. V lost 3 bases, J lost 0 bases, and 9 bases lay in between. Germline V gene sequence: CDR1 SGHTA, CDR2 FQGNSA. There are 14 residues in the CDR3. The CDR3 sequence is CASSFYISSYEQYF. CDR3 in DNA: TGTGCCAGCAGCTTTTACATAAGCTCCTACGAGCAGTACTTC.

This clonotype was picked up a small number of times. The chain has TRBV7-9 and TRBJ1-1; maybe TRBD1 (6 bases). V lost 5 bases to trimming and J lost 0 bases, with 10 bases between them. CDR3 length: 14 amino acids. Germline V gives CDR1 SEHNR, CDR2 FQNEAQ (reference sequence). The CDR3 here is CASSKQGMNTEAFF. The DNA of the CDR3 is TGTGCCAGCAGCAAACAGGGAATGAACACTGAAGCTTTCTTT. Full variable domain (remainder filled in from reference TRBV7-9 and TRBJ1-1): DTGVSQNPRHKITKRGQNVTFRCDPISEHNRLYWYRQTLGQGPEFLTYFQNEAQLEKSRLLSDRFSAERPKGSFSTLEIQRTEQGDSAMYLCASSKQGMNTEAFFGQGTRLTVV.